This TCR beta chain was recorded in a study of shared clonotypes between healthy human individuals. Study findings and constraints: What rarefaction showed was incomplete sorted-subset sequencing despite large depth. The generation probabilities recorded for non-shared clonotypes fell below those of clonotypes shared by all four donors.

As to this clone: The antigen is not known.

Trimming removed 2 bases from V and 0 bases from J, with 17 bases in between. CDR1 is GTSNPN and CDR2 is SVGIG in the germline V gene (reference sequence). The CDR3 is made up of 17 amino acids. Clones were sequenced by immunoSEQ multiplex PCR, and TCRdb holds only the in-frame ones, with some missing. The data contain hundreds of thousands of clones, roughly 97% of them singletons. Sequencing was performed on naive CD4+ T cells sorted from blood. Subset meaning: CD45RA+ positively selected. The TCR comes from a woman under 40 in good health. V gene TRBV30 combines with J gene TRBJ1-5; D is undetermined. The CDR3 DNA reads TGTGCCTGGAGTACCAGAGCAAACATTTATAGCAATCAGCCCCAGCATTTT. Protein sequence: CAWSTRANIYSNQPQHF.